This T cell receptor (beta chain) derives from a study of cytomegalovirus exposure and HLA in healthy donors. 13 Jbeta primers and 60 Vbeta primers were used for the PCR. Data came from immunoSEQ multiplex PCR; TCRdb stores just in-frame clones and leaves some out. The sample shows about 200,000 clones, 80% to 90% of them seen only once. V shed 4 bases and J shed 4 bases, with 19 bases lying between them. CDR3 length equals 16 residues. In germline, CDR1 is SGHTA, CDR2 FQGNSA. The clonotype was recovered from a man aged 30 to 45 in good health and CMV-seronegative. Sequenced input: PBMCs. The V gene is TRBV7-2, the J gene TRBJ1-1; TRBD1 might be the D (5 bases). CDR3 in DNA: TGTGCCAGCAGCTCGCGCACAGGTAAACCGAGCACTGAAGCTTTCTTT. Protein: CASSSRTGKPSTEAFF.